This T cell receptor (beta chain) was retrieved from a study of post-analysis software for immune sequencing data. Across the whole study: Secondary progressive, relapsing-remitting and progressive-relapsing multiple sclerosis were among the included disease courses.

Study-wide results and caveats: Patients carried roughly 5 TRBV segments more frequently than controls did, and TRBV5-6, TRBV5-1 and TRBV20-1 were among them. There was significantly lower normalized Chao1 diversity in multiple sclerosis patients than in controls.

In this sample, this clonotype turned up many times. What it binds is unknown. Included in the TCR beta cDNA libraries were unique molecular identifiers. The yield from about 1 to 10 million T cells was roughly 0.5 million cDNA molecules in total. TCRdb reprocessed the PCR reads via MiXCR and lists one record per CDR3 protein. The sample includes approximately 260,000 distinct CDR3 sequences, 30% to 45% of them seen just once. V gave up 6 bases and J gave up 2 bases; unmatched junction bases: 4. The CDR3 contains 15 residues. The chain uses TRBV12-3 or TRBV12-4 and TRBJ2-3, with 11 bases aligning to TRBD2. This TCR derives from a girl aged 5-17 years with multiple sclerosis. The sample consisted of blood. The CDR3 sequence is CASSPTSGTTDTQYF. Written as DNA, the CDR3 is TGTGCCAGCAGCCCGACTAGCGGGACCACAGATACGCAGTATTTT.